This TCR beta chain stems from a study of blood T cells in healthy people across ages. This clonotype was observed a single time. What it binds is unknown. Germline V CDR1 and CDR2: SGHVS, FQNEAQ. The V gene lost 5 bases and the J gene lost 0 bases, with 16 bases spanning the gap. This CDR3 is 16 amino acids long. Study results and limitations: Estimates of diversity drawn from one million T cells were considered underestimates. In long-lived donors, naive CD4+ cell counts and diversity exceeded those of aged donors.

With a J-beta primer mix and a sample-barcoded 5' primer, a second PCR ran roughly 6 to 12 cycles. One entry per CDR3 protein results from TCRdb running MiXCR on the 5' RACE reads. The sample lists 1.5 million to 2 million distinct CDR3 sequences, around 48% seen once, with approximately 2% in the top ten. This TCR was sampled from a woman aged 40 to 50 in good health. This rearrangement joins TRBV7-8 to TRBJ2-5; D perhaps matches TRBD2 (5 bases). Input material: blood. The CDR3, as DNA: TGTGCCAGCAGCCCACACCCTCCGACTAACCAAGAGACCCAGTACTTC. Its translation: CASSPHPPTNQETQYF. The whole variable domain, remainder taken from reference TRBV7-8 and TRBJ2-5, is GAGVSQSPRYKVAKRGQDVALRCDPISGHVSLFWYQQALGQGPEFLTYFQNEAQLDKSGLPSDRFFAERPEGSVSTLKIQRTQQEDSAVYLCASSPHPPTNQETQYFGPGTRLLVL.